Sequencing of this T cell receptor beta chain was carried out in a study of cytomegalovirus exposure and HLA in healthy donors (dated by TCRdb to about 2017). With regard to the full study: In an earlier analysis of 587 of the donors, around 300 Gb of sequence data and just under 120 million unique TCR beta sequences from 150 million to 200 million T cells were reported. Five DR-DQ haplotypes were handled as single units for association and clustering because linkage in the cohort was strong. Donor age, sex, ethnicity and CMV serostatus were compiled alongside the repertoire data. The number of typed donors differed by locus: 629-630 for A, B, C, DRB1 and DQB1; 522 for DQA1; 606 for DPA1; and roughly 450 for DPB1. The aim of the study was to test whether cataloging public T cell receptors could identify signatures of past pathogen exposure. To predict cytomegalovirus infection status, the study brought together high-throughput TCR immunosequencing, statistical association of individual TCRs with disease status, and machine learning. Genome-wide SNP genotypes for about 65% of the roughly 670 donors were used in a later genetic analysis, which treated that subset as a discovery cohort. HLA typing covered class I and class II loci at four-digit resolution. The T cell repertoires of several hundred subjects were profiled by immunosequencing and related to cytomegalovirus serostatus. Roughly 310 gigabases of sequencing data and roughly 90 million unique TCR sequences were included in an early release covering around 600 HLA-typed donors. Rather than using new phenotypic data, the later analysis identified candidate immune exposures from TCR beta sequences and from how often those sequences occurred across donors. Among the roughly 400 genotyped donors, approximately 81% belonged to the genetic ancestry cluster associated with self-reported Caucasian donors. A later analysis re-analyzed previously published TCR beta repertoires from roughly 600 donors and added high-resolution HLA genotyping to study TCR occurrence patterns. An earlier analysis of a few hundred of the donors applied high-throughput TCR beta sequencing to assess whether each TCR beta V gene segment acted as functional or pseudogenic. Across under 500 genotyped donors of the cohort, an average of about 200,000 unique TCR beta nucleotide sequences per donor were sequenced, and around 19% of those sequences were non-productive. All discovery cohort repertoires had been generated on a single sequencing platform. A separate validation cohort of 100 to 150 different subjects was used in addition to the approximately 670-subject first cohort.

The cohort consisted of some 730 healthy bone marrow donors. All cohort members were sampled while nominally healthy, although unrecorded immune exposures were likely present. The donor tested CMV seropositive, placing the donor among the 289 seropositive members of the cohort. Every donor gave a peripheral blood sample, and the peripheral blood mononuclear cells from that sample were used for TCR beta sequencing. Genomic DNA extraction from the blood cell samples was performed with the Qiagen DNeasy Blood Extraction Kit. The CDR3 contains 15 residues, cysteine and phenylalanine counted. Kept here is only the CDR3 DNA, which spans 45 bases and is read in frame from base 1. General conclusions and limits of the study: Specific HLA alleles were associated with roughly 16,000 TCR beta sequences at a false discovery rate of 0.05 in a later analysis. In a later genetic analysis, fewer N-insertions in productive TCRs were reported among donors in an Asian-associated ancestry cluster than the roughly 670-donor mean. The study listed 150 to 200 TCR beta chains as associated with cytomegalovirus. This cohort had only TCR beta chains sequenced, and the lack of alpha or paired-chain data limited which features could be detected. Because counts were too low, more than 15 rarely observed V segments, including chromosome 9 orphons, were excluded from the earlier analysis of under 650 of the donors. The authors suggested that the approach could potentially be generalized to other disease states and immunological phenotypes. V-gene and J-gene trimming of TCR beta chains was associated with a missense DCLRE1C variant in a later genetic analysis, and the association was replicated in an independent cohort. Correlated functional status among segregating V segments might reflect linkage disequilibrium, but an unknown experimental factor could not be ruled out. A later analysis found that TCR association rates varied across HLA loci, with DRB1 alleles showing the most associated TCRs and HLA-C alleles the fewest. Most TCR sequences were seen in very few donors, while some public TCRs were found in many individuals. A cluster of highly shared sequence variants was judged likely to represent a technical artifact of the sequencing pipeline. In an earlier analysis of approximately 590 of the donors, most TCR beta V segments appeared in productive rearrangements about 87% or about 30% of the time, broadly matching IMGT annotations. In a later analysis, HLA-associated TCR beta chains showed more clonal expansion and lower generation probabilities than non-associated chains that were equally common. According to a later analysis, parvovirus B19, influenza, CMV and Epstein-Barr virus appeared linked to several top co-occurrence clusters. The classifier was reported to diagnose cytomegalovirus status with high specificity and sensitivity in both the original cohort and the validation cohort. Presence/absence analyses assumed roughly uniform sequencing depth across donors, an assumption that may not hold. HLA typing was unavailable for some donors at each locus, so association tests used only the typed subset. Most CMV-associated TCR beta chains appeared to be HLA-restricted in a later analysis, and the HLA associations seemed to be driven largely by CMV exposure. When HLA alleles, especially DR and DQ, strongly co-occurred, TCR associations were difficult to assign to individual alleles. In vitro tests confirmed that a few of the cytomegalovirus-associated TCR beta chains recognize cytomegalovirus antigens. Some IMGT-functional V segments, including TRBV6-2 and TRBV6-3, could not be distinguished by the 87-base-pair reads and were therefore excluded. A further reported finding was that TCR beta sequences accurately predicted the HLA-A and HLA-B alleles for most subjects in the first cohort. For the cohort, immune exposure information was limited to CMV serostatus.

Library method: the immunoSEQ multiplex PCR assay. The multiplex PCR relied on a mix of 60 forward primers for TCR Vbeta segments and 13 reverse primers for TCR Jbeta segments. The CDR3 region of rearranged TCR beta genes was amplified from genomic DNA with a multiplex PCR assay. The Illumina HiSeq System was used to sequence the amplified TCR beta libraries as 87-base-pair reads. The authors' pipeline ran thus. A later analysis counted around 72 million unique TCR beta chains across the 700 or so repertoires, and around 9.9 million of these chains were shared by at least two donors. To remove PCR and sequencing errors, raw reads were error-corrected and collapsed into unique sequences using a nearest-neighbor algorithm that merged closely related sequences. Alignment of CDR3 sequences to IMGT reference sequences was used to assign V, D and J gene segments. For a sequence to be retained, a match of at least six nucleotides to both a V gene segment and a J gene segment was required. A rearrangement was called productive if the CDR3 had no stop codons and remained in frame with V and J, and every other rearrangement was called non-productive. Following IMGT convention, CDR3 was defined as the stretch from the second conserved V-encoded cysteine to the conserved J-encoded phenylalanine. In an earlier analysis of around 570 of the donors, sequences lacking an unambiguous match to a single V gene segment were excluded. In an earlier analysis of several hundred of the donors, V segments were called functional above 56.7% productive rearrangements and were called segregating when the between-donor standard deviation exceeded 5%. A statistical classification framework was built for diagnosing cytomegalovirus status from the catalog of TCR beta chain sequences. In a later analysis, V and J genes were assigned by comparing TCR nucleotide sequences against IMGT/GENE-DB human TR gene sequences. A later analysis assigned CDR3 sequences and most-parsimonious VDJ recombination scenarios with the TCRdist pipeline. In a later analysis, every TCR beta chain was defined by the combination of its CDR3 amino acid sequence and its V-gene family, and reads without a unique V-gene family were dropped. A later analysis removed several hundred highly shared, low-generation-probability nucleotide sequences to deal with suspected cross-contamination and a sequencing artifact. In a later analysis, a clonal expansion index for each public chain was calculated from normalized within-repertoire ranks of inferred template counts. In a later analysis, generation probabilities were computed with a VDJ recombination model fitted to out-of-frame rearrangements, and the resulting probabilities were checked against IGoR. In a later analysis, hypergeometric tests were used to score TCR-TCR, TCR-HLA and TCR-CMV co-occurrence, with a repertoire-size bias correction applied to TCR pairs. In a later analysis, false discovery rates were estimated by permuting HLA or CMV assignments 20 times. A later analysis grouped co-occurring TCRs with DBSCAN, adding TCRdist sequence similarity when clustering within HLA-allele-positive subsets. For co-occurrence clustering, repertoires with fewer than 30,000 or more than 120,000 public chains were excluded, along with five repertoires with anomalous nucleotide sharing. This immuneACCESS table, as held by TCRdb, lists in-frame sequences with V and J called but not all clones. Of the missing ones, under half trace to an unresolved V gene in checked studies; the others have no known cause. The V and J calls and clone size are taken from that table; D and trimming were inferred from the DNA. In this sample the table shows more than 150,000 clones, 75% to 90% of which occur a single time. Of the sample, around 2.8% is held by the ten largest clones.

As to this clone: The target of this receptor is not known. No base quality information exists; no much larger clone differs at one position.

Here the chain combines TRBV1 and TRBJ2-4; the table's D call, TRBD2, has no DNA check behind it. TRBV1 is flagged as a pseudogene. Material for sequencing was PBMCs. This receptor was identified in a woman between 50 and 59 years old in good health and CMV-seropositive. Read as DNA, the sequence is TGCACCAGCAGCCAAGACCCTCGAGCCAAAAACATTCAGTACTTC. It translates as CTSSQDPRAKNIQYF.